This TCR beta chain was retrieved from a study of T cell repertoires in cytomegalovirus infection. The overall study: CMV infection together with matching HLA type was indicated by public TCR beta signatures. Points from the study as a whole: CMV-specific TCR beta clonotypes restricted by HLA-C were the ones dominating the ex vivo response. Identification of carriers of CMV plus the relevant HLA was achieved through cumulative public TCR beta family frequency.

TCRdb reprocessed the reads with MiXCR, giving one entry per CDR3 protein. The table has hundreds of thousands of distinct CDR3 sequences, 9.6% seen once. Trimming took 3 bases from V and 3 from J, leaving 12 bases between them. The germline V gene has CDR1 SGHVS and CDR2 FNYEAQ. The CDR3 length is 15 residues. This clonotype was counted at least ten times. Its cognate antigen is unknown. This sequence joins TRBV7-6 and TRBJ2-1; D possibly corresponds to TRBD2 (6 bases). The sequenced material came from PBMCs. The clonotype originates from a human donor in good health (CMV status not recorded). Some clones in this sample may be carry-over from other donors' samples. The CDR3 DNA reads TGTGCCAGCAGCTTGAGCTCGGAGGGCTACAATGAGCAGTTCTTC. This translates into CASSLSSEGYNEQFF.